The 17 T cell receptor beta chains in this list originate from one sample, sequenced in a study of T cells in Graves' hyperthyroidism and ophthalmopathy. It was RNA transcripts that yielded the amplified TCR beta CDR3 regions. The HTBI primer set drove a first-round RT-PCR of the TCR CDR3. TCRdb itself ran the multiplex PCR reads through MiXCR, one entry per CDR3 protein. This sample has about 260,000 distinct CDR3 sequences, with about a sixth found just once. The sequenced sample was blood. The receptors derive from a woman younger than 30 with Graves' ophthalmopathy.

V and J are TRBV7-2 and TRBJ2-5; D is possibly TRBD1 (6 bases). The V end was cut by 2 bases, the J end by 5 bases, with 15 bases between. Germline CDR1 reads SGHTA; CDR2 reads FQGNSA. The CDR3 loop spans 15 amino acids. In DNA, the CDR3 is TGTGCCAGCAGCTTACTTTCAGGGGCCTGGGAGACCCAGTACTTC. As protein: CASSLLSGAWETQYF. Looking up the rest from reference TRBV7-2 and TRBJ2-5 gives the full variable domain: GAGVSQSPSNKVTEKGKDVELRCDPISGHTALYWYRQSLGQGLEFLIYFQGNSAPDKSGLPSDRFSAERTGGSVSTLTIQRTQQEDSAVYLCASSLLSGAWETQYFGPGTRLLVL.

This clonotype was picked up many times. This chain connects TRBV6-2 or TRBV6-3 to TRBJ2-7; TRBD2 matches 14 bases. The V and J ends lost 4 bases and 9 bases, in that order; junction bases with no gene match: 5. Germline CDR1 MNHEY, CDR2 SVGEGT. The CDR3 loop spans 14 amino acids. The CDR3 loop reads CASSLGLAGVVQYF. The CDR3, as DNA: TGTGCCAGCAGTTTGGGACTAGCGGGAGTGGTGCAGTACTTC.

This clonotype occurred many times. J is TRBJ2-2 and V is TRBV6-1; 7 bases align to TRBD1. The V and J ends lost 6 bases and 0 bases, in that order; junction bases with no gene match: 1. The CDR3 runs 14 residues. The germline CDR1 and CDR2 sequences are MNHNS and SASEGT. The CDR3 is CASRQGTNTGELFF. In DNA, the CDR3 is TGTGCCAGCAGACAGGGGACGAACACCGGGGAGCTGTTTTTT.

This clonotype was found many times. The rearrangement uses TRBV6-5 and TRBJ2-2; D uncertain. The germline V gene has CDR1 MNHEY and CDR2 SVGAGI. V shed 1 base and J shed 3 bases, with 3 bases lying between them. The CDR3 consists of 13 residues. The CDR3 loop reads CASSYYDTGELFF. The CDR3 nucleotides read TGTGCCAGCAGTTACTACGACACCGGGGAGCTGTTTTTT.

This clonotype was counted ten times or more. The rearrangement uses TRBV13 and TRBJ2-7; a weak D match, TRBD2 (6 bases). V shed 0 bases and J shed 2 bases, with 14 bases lying between them. The length of the CDR3 is 16 residues. Germline-derived CDR1 and CDR2 are PRHDT and FYEKMQ (reference sequence). The CDR3 loop reads CASSLGIAAPTYEQYF. CDR3 bases: TGTGCCAGCAGCTTAGGGATAGCGGCACCGACCTACGAGCAGTACTTC.

This clonotype was seen at least ten times. The chain employs TRBV28 and TRBJ1-2; the D is unclear. Germline values: CDR1 MDHEN, CDR2 SYDVKM. CDR3 size: 14 residues. V was shortened by 3 bases and J by 8 bases, with 16 bases between the two germline ends. This CDR3 is CASSLWQAADGYTF. The CDR3 region has the DNA TGTGCCAGCAGTTTGTGGCAGGCCGCCGACGGCTACACCTTC.

In this sample, this clonotype turned up many times. The V and J genes are TRBV11-2 and TRBJ2-5, with 9 bases matching TRBD1. V shed 3 bases and J 1 base; nucleotides not matched to a gene: 9. Germline-derived CDR1 and CDR2 are SGHAT and FQNNGV. This CDR3 spans 17 amino acids. The CDR3 coding sequence is TGTGCCAGCAGCTTGTACACTACAGGGGGCCCCCAAGAGACCCAGTACTTC. Protein sequence: CASSLYTTGGPQETQYF.

This clonotype was seen repeatedly, ten times or more. The V call is TRBV27, the J call TRBJ1-2; D not resolved. CDR3 size: 13 residues. The V and J ends lost 2 bases and 7 bases respectively, with 11 bases between them. Per germline, CDR1 MNHEY and CDR2 SMNVEV (reference sequence). The CDR3 DNA follows: TGTGCCAGCAGTTTACGGGAGGGCGGTGGCTACACCTTC. Translating gives CASSLREGGGYTF.

This clonotype appeared many times. The chain joins TRBV7-8 to TRBJ2-5; no clear D. V lost 0 bases to trimming and J lost 4 bases, with 6 bases between them. The CDR3 loop spans 13 amino acids. Germline V CDR1 and CDR2: SGHVS, FQNEAQ. Here the CDR3 reads CASSLASRETQYF. Written as DNA, the CDR3 is TGTGCCAGCAGCTTAGCTAGCCGAGAGACCCAGTACTTC.

The J gene is TRBJ1-4, the V gene TRBV19; D possibly corresponds to TRBD1 (5 bases). V lost 4 bases, J lost 8 bases, and 11 bases lay in between. CDR1 LNHDA and CDR2 SQIVND come from the germline V gene (reference sequence). This CDR3 region has 13 residues. CDR3: CASSTRTLEKLFF. The CDR3 DNA sequence: TGTGCCAGTAGTACCCGGACACTCGAAAAACTGTTTTTT.

This clonotype was recorded at least ten times. The CDR3 DNA follows: TGTGCCAGCAGTGAAGGGGGGGCGCTTTTTGGTGAGCAGTACTTC. The encoded protein is CASSEGGALFGEQYF. V usage is TRBV2 and J usage is TRBJ2-7; D tentatively reads TRBD1 or TRBD2 (6 bases each). The CDR3 sequence is 15 residues long. The V end was cut by 1 base, the J end by 7 bases, with 17 bases between. Germline values: CDR1 SNHLY, CDR2 FYNNEI.

The chain recombines TRBV27 with TRBJ2-1, with D possibly matching TRBD1 (6 bases). Per the germline V gene, CDR1 is MNHEY and CDR2 is SMNVEV (reference sequence). V was pared by 5 bases and J by 7 bases, with 18 bases between. There are 15 residues in the CDR3. The CDR3 loop reads CASSALTGEENEQFF. Written as DNA, the CDR3 is TGTGCCAGCAGTGCCCTGACAGGAGAGGAAAATGAGCAGTTCTTC.

The CDR3 spells CASRSGWLGEQYF. As DNA, the CDR3 is TGTGCCAGCAGGAGTGGCTGGTTAGGGGAGCAGTACTTC. The rearrangement joins TRBV27 to TRBJ2-7; D is undetermined. The V gene's germline CDR1 is MNHEY and CDR2 SMNVEV (reference sequence). CDR3 length: 13 residues. The V end was cut by 6 bases, the J end by 7 bases, with 16 bases between.

The chain joins TRBV20-1 to TRBJ2-5; D call uncertain. The CDR3 covers 10 residues. Germline V gene data show CDR1 as DFQATT and CDR2 as SNEGSKA (reference sequence). The V end was cut by 8 bases, the J end by 5 bases, with 9 bases between. CDR3 loop: CSTLFETQYF. For the CDR3, the DNA is TGCAGTACCCTGTTTGAGACCCAGTACTTC.

CDR3 protein: CASSGAATGVNPPYEQYF. DNA of the CDR3: TGCGCCAGCAGCGGGGCGGCTACAGGGGTCAACCCACCCTACGAGCAGTACTTC. This chain joins TRBV5-1 and TRBJ2-7, with 7 bases lining up with TRBD1. The CDR3 spans 18 residues. Germline CDR1 SGHRS, CDR2 YFSETQ. V dropped 4 bases and J dropped 2; count of bases not matched to a gene: 18.

This clonotype has just a few counts. The CDR3 here is CASSQSPSSEQYF. The CDR3 bases are TGTGCCAGCAGCCAATCCCCTTCTAGCGAGCAGTACTTC. The rearrangement links TRBV3-2 to TRBJ2-7. TRBV3-2 is recorded as a pseudogene. The CDR3 is 13 residues long.

This clonotype was recorded many times. This chain uses TRBV2 with TRBJ2-3; 9 bases align to TRBD2. The germline V gene has CDR1 SNHLY and CDR2 FYNNEI. The CDR3 runs 22 residues. Trimming cost V 6 bases and J 2 bases; bases outside gene matches: 27. CDR3 bases: TGTGCCAGCAGGCTGCATGTAAGCATCAGAAGAACTAGCGGGCGCCCCACAGATACGCAGTATTTT. Residues: CASRLHVSIRRTSGRPTDTQYF.